This TCR beta chain was found in a study of blood T cell repertoires in COVID-19. Original processing notes: It was from reference gene primer amplification that nucleated cell counts were estimated. The repertoire was sequenced with immunoSEQ multiplex PCR; TCRdb's copy has only in-frame clones and lacks some. V and J calls and clone size are copied from that table; D and trimming were computed from the DNA. The sample lists around 210,000 clones, 70% to 90% occurring once. This CDR3 comprises 15 residues. Germline values: CDR1 MGHRA, CDR2 YSYEKL. J lost 5 bases, V lost 0 bases, and 4 bases had no gene match.

The sequencing sample was made of PBMCs or T cells enriched from blood (not recorded which). The receptor comes from a woman aged 18-29 years who had recovered from COVID-19. This rearrangement joins TRBV4-1 to TRBJ1-1; 9 bases map to TRBD1. As DNA, the CDR3 is TGCGCCAGCAGCCAAGATGACAGGGGGGGAACTGAAGCTTTCTTT. It is translated as CASSQDDRGGTEAFF.